Shown below are 10 T cell receptor beta chains from a single sample sequenced in a study of OX40 agonist ivuxolimab in advanced cancers. Sequencing used immunoSEQ multiplex PCR; TCRdb keeps in-frame clones, though not all of them. Among 90,000 to 150,000 clones listed, around 89% were seen once. The sequences come from CD4+ or CD8+ T cells sorted from blood, collected in a trial of the OX40 agonist ivuxolimab. The receptors derive from an adult with an advanced solid tumor such as melanoma, head and neck, liver or kidney cancer.

The CDR3 region is CASSLGGREESPLHF. In DNA form, the CDR3 reads TGTGCCAGCAGCTTAGGGGGTAGGGAAGAGTCACCCCTCCACTTT. The V and J genes are TRBV7-2 and TRBJ1-6; no clear D gene. CDR1 and CDR2 (germline): SGHTA, FQGNSA. Trimming removed 1 base at V and 10 bases at J, with 14 bases between. This CDR3 region has 15 residues.

The chain links TRBV19 to TRBJ2-1; TRBD1 is a possible D gene (6 bases). The ends were cut back, 10 bases at V and 3 bases at J, with 13 bases in the middle. This CDR3 is 13 amino acids long. The germline V gene encodes CDR1 LNHDA and CDR2 SQIVND (reference sequence). The CDR3 reads CATQTGSYNEQFF. As DNA, the CDR3 is TGTGCCACCCAAACAGGGAGCTACAATGAGCAGTTCTTC.

V usage is TRBV30 and J usage is TRBJ1-5; D is ambiguous. The V end lost 0 bases, the J end lost 3 bases, and 9 bases lay between the germline ends. CDR1 and CDR2 from the germline V gene are GTSNPN and SVGIG (reference sequence). CDR3 length equals 14 residues. The CDR3 is CAWSVPIINQPQHF. For the CDR3, the DNA is TGTGCCTGGAGTGTACCTATTATCAATCAGCCCCAGCATTTT. The variable domain in full, with the rest retrieved from reference TRBV30 and TRBJ1-5, is SQTIHQWPATLVQPVGSPLSLECTVEGTSNPNLYWYRQAAGRGLQLLFYSVGIGQISSEVPQNLSASRPQDRQFILSSKKLLLSDSGFYLCAWSVPIINQPQHFGDGTRLSIL.

This chain joins TRBV18 and TRBJ2-7; possible D gene TRBD1, 5 bases. The CDR3 has 14 residues. The ends were cut back, 6 bases at V and 3 bases at J, with 15 bases in the middle. The germline V gene encodes CDR1 KGHSH and CDR2 LQKENI. The CDR3 DNA sequence: TGTGCCAGCTCCTTCGAGCAGGGCGGCTACGAGCAGTACTTC. Translated: CASSFEQGGYEQYF.

This clone was picked up one time. The J gene is TRBJ1-2, the V gene TRBV28; D unresolved. The CDR3 totals 14 residues. V dropped 4 bases and J dropped 1 base, with 10 bases sitting between them. Per the germline V gene, CDR1 is MDHEN and CDR2 is SYDVKM. CDR3 nucleotides: TGTGCCAGCAGTTCCATAACGGTTAACTATGGCTACACCTTC. Translated, it gives CASSSITVNYGYTF.

CDR3 protein: CASSALSGGSWGTGELFF. CDR3 nucleotides: TGTGCCAGCAGTGCGCTAAGCGGGGGGTCTTGGGGCACCGGGGAGCTGTTTTTT. The J gene is TRBJ2-2, the V gene TRBV28, with 9 bases that match TRBD2. Per the germline V gene, CDR1 is MDHEN and CDR2 is SYDVKM. The CDR3 is 18 amino acids. The V segment lost 5 bases and the J segment 4 bases; nucleotides outside the gene matches: 14.

The chain links TRBV9 to TRBJ1-1, with D possibly being TRBD1 (5 bases). CDR3 length: 13 amino acids. The germline gives CDR1 SGDLS, CDR2 YYNGEE. V was cut by 0 bases and J by 8 bases, with 11 bases left in between. The CDR3: CASSVAGGREAFF. In DNA, the CDR3 is TGTGCCAGCAGCGTAGCGGGGGGTCGGGAAGCTTTCTTT.

This chain joins TRBV11-3 and TRBJ2-7; weak D call: TRBD2 (5 bases). From germline, CDR1 is SGHNT and CDR2 YENEEA. This CDR3 region has 14 residues. With 1 base removed from V and 3 bases from J, the gap between germline ends came to 10 bases. CDR3 residues: CASSLGGNLYEQYF. The CDR3 region has the DNA TGTGCCAGCAGCTTAGGAGGGAACCTCTACGAGCAGTACTTC.

In regard to this clone: Other DNA sequences in the sample encode the same CDR3. The CDR3 DNA is TGCAGTCTCTGGGAGGGGCGCGGCTACACCTTC. Residues: CSLWEGRGYTF. This sequence joins TRBV20-1 and TRBJ1-2; possible D gene TRBD1, 5 bases. There are 11 residues in the CDR3. Per germline, CDR1 DFQATT and CDR2 SNEGSKA (reference sequence). V shed 8 bases and J shed 8 bases, with 15 bases lying between them.

About this clone itself: Other DNA variants within this sample encode the same CDR3. V usage is TRBV7-2 and J usage is TRBJ2-2, with unresolved D. This CDR3 has 13 residues. The germline V gene has CDR1 SGHTA and CDR2 FQGNSA. V lost 4 bases and J 2 bases, leaving 5 bases between the germline ends. The CDR3 here is CASSSYNTGELFF. The DNA for the CDR3 is TGTGCCAGCAGCTCGTACAACACCGGGGAGCTGTTTTTT. The whole variable domain, remainder taken from reference TRBV7-2 and TRBJ2-2, is GAGVSQSPSNKVTEKGKDVELRCDPISGHTALYWYRQSLGQGLEFLIYFQGNSAPDKSGLPSDRFSAERTGGSVSTLTIQRTQQEDSAVYLCASSSYNTGELFFGEGSRLTVL.